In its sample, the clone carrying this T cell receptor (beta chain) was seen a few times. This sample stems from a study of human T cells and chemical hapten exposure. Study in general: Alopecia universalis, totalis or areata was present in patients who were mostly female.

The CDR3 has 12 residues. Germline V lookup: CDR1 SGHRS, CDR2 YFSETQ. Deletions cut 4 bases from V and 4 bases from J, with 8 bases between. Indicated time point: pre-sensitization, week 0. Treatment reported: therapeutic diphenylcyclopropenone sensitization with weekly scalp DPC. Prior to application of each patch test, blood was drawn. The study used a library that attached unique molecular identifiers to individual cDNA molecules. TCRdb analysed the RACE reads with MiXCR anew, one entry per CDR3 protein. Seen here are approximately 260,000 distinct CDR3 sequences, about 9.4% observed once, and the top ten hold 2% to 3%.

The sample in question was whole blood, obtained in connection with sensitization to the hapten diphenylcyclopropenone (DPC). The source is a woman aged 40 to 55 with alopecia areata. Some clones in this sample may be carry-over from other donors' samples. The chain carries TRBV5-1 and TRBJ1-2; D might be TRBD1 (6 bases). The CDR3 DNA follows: TGCGCCAGCAGCCGGGACACCTATGGCTACACCTTC. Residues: CASSRDTYGYTF.